Below, one TCR beta chain is given with its context. What it binds is unknown. The sample comes from a study of shared clonotypes between healthy human individuals. Background on the study: CD4 naive and memory got three plates each, CD8 naive two, CD8 memory one. Whole-study results and caveats: The represented genetic and exposure-history diversity was limited by the small number of donors.

Data came from immunoSEQ multiplex PCR; TCRdb stores just in-frame clones and leaves some out. The sample lists over 2 million clones, about 95% occurring once. The CDR3 consists of 13 residues. CDR1 and CDR2 (germline): MGHRA, YSYEKL. V dropped 0 bases and J dropped 10 bases, with 10 bases sitting between them. Terminally differentiated effector memory CD45RA+ cells were excluded from the naive CD8 cells, which were CD45RO-negative and positively selected for CCR7. The sample was naive CD8+ T cells sorted from blood. The chain recombines TRBV4-1 with TRBJ2-1; D uncertain. This TCR was sampled from a man between 18 and 35 years old in good health. The CDR3 nucleotides read TGCGCCAGCAGCCAAGAGTGGTCGGGCGAGCAGTTCTTC. This encodes CASSQEWSGEQFF.